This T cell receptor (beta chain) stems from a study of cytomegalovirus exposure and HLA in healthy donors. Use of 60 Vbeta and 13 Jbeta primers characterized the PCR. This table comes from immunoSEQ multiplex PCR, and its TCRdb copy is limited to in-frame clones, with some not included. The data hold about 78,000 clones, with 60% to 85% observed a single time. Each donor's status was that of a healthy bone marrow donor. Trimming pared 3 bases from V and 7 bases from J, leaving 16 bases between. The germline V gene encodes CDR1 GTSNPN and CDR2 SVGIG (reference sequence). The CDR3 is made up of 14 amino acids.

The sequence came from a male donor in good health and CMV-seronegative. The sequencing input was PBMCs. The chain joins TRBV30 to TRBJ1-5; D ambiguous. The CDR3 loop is CAWRPGGPGQPQHF. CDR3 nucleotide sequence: TGTGCCTGGAGGCCGGGAGGGCCCGGCCAGCCCCAGCATTTT.